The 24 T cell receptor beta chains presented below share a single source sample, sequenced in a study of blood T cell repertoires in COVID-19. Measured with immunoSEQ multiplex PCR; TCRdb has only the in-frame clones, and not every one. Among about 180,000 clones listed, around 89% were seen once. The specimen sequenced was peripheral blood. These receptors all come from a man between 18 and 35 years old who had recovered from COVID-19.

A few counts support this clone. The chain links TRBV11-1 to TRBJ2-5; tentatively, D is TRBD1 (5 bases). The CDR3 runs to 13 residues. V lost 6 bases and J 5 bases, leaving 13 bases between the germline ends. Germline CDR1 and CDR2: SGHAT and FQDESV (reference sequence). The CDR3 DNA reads TGTGCCAGCAGAATAAGGGGTTTGGAGACCCAGTACTTC. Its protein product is CASRIRGLETQYF.

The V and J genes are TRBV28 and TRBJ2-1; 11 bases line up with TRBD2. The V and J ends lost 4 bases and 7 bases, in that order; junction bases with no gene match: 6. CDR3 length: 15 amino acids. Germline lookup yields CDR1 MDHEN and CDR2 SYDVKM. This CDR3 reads CASSSVAGGPNEQFF. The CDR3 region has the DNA TGTGCCAGCAGTTCAGTAGCGGGAGGGCCTAATGAGCAGTTCTTC.

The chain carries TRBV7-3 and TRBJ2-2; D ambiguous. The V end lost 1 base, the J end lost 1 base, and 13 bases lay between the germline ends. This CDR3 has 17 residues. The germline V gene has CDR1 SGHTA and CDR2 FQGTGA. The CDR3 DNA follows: TGTGCCAGCAGCTTAAAACCGCTAGGCCTGAACACCGGGGAGCTGTTTTTT. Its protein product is CASSLKPLGLNTGELFF.

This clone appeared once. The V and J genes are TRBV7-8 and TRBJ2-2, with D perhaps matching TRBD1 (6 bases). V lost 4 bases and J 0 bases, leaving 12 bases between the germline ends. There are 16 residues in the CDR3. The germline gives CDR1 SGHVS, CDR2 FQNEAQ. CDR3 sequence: CASSSRGTTNTGELFF. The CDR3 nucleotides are TGTGCCAGCAGCTCGCGAGGGACAACGAACACCGGGGAGCTGTTTTTT.

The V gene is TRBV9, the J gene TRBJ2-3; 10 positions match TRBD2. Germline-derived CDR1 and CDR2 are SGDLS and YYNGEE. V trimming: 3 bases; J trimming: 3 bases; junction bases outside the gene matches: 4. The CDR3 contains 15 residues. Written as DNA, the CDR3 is TGTGCCAGCAGCGAGGGGACTAGCGAGACAGATACGCAGTATTTT. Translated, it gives CASSEGTSETDTQYF.

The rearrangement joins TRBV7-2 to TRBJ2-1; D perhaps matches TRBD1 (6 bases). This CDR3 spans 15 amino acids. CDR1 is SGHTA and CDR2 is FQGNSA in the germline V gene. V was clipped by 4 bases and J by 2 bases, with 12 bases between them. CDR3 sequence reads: CASSYKTGAYNEQFF. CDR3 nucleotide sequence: TGTGCCAGCAGCTACAAGACAGGTGCCTACAATGAGCAGTTCTTC.

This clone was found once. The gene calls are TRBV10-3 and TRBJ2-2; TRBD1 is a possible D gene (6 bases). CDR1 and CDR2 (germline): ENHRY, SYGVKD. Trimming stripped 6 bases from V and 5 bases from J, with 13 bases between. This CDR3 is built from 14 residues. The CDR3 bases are TGTGCCATCAGGACAGGAGAAGGAACCGGGGAGCTGTTTTTT. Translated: CAIRTGEGTGELFF.

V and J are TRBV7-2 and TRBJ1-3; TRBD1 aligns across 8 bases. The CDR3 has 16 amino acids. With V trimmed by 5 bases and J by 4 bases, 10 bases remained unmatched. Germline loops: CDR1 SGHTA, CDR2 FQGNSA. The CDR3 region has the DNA TGTGCCAGCAGCCCGCACGGACAGGGATCCGGAAACACCATATATTTT. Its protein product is CASSPHGQGSGNTIYF.

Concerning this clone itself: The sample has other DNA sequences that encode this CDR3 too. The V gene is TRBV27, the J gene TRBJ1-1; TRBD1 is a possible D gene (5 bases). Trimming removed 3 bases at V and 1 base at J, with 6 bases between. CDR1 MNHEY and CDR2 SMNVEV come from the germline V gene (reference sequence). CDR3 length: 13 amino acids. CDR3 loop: CASSFRENTEAFF. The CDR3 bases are TGTGCCAGCAGTTTCAGGGAGAACACTGAAGCTTTCTTT.

The CDR3 coding sequence is TGTGCCAGCGGGGACAGGACAGGGGATAATTCACCCCTCCACTTT. Translated, it gives CASGDRTGDNSPLHF. The chain uses TRBV28 and TRBJ1-6, with 9 bases lining up with TRBD1. V trimming: 8 bases; J trimming: 5 bases; junction bases outside the gene matches: 7. The CDR3 sequence is 15 residues long. Germline V gene sequence: CDR1 MDHEN, CDR2 SYDVKM. Filled out from reference TRBV28 and TRBJ1-6, the complete variable domain reads DVKVTQSSRYLVKRTGEKVFLECVQDMDHENMFWYRQDPGLGLRLIYFSYDVKMKEKGDIPEGYSVSREKKERFSLILESASTNQTSMYLCASGDRTGDNSPLHFGNGTRLTVT.

The CDR3, as DNA: TGTGCCAGCAGTTACTCGACAGGGAACACTGAAGCTTTCTTT. Amino acids: CASSYSTGNTEAFF. The V and J genes are TRBV6-5 and TRBJ1-1; a possible D gene is TRBD1 (6 bases). There are 14 residues in the CDR3. CDR1 and CDR2 from the germline V gene are MNHEY and SVGAGI. The V end was cut by 0 bases, the J end by 1 base, with 6 bases between.

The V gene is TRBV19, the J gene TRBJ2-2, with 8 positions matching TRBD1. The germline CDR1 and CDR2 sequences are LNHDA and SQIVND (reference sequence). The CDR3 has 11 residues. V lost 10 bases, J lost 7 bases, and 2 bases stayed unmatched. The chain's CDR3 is CATDRGGELFF. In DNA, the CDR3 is TGTGCCACCGACAGGGGCGGGGAGCTGTTTTTT.

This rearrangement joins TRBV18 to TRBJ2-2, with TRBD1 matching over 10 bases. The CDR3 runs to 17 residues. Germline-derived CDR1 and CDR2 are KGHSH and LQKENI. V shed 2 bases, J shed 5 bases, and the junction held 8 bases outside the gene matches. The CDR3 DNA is TGTGCCAGCTCACCATCCAGGCTGGACAGGGGGACCGGGGAGCTGTTTTTT. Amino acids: CASSPSRLDRGTGELFF.

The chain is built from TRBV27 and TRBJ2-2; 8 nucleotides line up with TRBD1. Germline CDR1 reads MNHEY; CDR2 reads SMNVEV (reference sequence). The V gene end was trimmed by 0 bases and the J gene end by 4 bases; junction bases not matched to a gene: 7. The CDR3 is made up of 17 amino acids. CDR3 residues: CASSLSWTGFLTGELFF. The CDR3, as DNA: TGTGCCAGCAGTTTATCCTGGACAGGGTTCCTCACCGGGGAGCTGTTTTTT.

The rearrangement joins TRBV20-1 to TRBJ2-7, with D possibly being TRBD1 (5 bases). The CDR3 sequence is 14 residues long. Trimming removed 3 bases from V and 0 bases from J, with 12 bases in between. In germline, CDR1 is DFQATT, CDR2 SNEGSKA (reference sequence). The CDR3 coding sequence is TGCAGTGCTAGTGACAGACAAAGCTCCTACGAGCAGTACTTC. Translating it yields CSASDRQSSYEQYF.

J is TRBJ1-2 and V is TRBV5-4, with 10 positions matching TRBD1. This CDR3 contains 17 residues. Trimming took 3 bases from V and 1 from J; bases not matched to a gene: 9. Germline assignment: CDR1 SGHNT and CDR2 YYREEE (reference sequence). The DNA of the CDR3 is TGTGCCAGCAGCTCGGACCGGGACAGGGGCGGTAACTATGGCTACACCTTC. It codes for CASSSDRDRGGNYGYTF. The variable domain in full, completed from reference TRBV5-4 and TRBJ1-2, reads ETGVTQSPTHLIKTRGQQVTLRCSSQSGHNTVSWYQQALGQGPQFIFQYYREEENGRGNFPPRFSGLQFPNYSSELNVNALELDDSALYLCASSSDRDRGGNYGYTFGSGTRLTVV.

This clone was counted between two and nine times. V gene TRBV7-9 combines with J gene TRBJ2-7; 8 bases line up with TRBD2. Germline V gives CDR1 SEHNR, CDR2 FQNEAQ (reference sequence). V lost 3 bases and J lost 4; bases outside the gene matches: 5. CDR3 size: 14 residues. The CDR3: CASSFAGGFYEQYF. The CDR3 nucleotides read TGTGCCAGCAGCTTTGCGGGAGGATTTTACGAGCAGTACTTC.

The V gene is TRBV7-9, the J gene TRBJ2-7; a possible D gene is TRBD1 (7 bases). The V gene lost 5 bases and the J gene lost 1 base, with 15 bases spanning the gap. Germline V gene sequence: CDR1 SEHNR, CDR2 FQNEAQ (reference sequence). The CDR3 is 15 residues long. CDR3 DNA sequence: TGTGCCAGCAGCCCTATACAGGGGAGGTCCTACGAGCAGTACTTC. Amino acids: CASSPIQGRSYEQYF.

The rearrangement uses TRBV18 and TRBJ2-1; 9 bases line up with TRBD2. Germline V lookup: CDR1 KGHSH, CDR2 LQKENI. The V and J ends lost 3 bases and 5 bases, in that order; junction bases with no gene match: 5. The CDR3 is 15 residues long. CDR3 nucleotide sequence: TGTGCCAGCTCACCCTCGGGACTAGCCCACAATGAGCAGTTCTTC. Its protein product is CASSPSGLAHNEQFF. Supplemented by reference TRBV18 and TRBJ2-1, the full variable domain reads NAGVMQNPRHLVRRRGQEARLRCSPMKGHSHVYWYRQLPEEGLKFMVYLQKENIIDESGMPKERFSAEFPKEGPSILRIQQVVRGDSAAYFCASSPSGLAHNEQFFGPGTRLTVL.

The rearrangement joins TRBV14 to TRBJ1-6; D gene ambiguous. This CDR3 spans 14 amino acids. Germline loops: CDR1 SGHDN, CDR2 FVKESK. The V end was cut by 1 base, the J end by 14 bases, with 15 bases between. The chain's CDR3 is CASSQVERARSLHF. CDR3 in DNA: TGTGCCAGCAGCCAAGTCGAGAGGGCGAGATCCCTCCACTTT.

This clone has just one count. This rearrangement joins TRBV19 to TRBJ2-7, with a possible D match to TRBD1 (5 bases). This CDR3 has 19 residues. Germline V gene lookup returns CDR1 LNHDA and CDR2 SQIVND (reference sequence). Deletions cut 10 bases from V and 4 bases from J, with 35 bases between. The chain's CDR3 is CANPPQGMIRLLQIYEQYF. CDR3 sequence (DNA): TGTGCCAACCCTCCTCAGGGAATGATTAGACTCCTTCAGATTTACGAGCAGTACTTC.

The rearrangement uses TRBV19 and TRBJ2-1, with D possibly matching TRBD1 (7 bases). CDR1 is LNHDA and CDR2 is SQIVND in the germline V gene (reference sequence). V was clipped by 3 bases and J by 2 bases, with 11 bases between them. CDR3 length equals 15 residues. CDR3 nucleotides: TGTGCCAGTAGTATTCCCAGGGGGGCCTACAATGAGCAGTTCTTC. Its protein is CASSIPRGAYNEQFF.

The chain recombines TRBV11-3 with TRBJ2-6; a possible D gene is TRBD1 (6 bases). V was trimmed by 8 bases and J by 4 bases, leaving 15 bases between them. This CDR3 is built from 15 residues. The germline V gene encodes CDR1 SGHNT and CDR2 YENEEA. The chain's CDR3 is CASGIQGSGANVLTF. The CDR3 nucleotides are TGTGCCAGCGGAATACAGGGCTCCGGGGCCAACGTCCTGACTTTC.

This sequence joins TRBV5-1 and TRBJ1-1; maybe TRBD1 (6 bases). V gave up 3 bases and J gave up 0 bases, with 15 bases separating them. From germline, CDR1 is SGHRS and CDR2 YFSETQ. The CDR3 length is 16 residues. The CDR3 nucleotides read TGCGCCAGCAGCTCCAACAGGGTGGGGGTGAACACTGAAGCTTTCTTT. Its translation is CASSSNRVGVNTEAFF.